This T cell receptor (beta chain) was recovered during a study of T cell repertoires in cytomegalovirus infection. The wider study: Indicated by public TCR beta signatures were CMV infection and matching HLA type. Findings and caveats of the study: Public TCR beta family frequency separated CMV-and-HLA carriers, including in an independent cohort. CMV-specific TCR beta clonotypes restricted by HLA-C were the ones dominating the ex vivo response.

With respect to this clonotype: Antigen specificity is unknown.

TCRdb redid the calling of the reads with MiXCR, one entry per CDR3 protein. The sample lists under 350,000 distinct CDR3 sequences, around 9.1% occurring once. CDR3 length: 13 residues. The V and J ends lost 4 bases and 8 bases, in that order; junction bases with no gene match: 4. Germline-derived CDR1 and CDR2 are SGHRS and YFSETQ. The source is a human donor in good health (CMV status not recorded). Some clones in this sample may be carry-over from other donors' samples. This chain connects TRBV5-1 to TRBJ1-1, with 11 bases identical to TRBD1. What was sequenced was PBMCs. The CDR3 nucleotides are TGCGCCAGCAGCGAAGGGACAGGGGGAGAAGCTTTCTTT. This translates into CASSEGTGGEAFF.